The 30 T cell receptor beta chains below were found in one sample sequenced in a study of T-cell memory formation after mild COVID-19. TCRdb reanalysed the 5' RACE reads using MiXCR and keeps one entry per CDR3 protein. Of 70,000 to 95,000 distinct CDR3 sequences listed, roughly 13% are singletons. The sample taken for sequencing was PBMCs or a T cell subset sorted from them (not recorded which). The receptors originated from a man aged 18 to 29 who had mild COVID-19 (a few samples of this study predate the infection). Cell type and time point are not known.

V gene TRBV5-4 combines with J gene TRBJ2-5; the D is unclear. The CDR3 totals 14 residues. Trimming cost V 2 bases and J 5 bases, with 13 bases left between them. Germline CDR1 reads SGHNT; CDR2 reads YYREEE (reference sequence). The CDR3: CASSLSDVEETQYF. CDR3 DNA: TGTGCCAGCAGCTTATCCGACGTTGAGGAGACCCAGTACTTC.

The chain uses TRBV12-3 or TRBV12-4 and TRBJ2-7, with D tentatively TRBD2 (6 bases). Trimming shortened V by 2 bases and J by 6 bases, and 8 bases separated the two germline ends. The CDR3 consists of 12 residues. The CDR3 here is CASSLSGGEQYF. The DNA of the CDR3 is TGTGCCAGCAGTTTATCCGGGGGCGAGCAGTACTTC.

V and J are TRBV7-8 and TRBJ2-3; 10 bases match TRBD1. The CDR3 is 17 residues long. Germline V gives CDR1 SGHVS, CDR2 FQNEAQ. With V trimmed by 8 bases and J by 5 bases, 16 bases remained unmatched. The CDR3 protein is CASGLDAGTGVRDTQYF. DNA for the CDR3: TGTGCCAGCGGCCTGGATGCGGGGACAGGGGTCCGAGATACGCAGTATTTT.

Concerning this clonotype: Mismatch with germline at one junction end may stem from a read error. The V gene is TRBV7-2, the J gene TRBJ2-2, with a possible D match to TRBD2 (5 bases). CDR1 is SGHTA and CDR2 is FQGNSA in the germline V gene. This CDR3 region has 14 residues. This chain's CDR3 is CASSLPGDPGELIF. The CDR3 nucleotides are TGTGCCAGCAGCTTGCCCGGGGATCCCGGGGAGCTGATTTTT. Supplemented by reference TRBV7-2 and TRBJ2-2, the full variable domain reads GAGVSQSPSNKVTEKGKDVELRCDPISGHTALYWYRQSLGQGLEFLIYFQGNSAPDKSGLPSDRFSAERTGGSVSTLTIQRTQQEDSAVYLCASSLPGDPGELIFGEGSRLTVL.

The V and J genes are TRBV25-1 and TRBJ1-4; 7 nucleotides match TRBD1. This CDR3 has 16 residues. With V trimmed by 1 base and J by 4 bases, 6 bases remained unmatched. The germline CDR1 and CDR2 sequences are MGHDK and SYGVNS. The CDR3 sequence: CASSESEGALNEKLFF. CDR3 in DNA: TGTGCCAGCAGTGAATCGGAGGGGGCCCTTAATGAAAAACTGTTTTTT.

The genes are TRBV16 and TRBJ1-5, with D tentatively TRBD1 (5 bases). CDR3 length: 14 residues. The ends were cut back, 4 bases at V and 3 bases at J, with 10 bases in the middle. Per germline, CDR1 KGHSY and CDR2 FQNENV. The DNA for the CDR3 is TGTGCCAGCAGCCCGTCGGGGGACAATCAGCCCCAGCATTTT. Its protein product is CASSPSGDNQPQHF.

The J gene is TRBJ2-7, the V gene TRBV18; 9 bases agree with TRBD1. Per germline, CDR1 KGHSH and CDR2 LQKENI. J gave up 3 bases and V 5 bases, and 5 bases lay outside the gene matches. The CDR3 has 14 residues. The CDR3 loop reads CASSGTGRLYEQYF. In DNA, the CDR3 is TGTGCCAGCTCAGGGACAGGGAGACTCTACGAGCAGTACTTC.

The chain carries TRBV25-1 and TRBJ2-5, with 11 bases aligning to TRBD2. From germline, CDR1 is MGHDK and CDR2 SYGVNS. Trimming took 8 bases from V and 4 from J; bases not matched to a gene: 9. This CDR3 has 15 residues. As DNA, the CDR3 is TGTGCCAGCTCTAATCCGGGGACTAGCGGAGAGACCCAGTACTTC. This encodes CASSNPGTSGETQYF.

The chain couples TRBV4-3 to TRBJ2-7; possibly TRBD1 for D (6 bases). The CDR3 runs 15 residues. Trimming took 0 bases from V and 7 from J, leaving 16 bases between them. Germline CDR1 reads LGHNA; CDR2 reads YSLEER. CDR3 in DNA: TGCGCCAGCAGCCAAGATAGGACAGAACTACGGGAGCAGTACTTC. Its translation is CASSQDRTELREQYF.

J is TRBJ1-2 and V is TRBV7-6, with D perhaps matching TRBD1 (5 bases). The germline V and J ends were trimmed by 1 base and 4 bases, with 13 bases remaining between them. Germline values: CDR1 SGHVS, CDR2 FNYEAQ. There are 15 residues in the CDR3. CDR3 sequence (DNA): TGTGCCAGCAGCTTAGAGGCATCCGGGGCCTATGGCTACACCTTC. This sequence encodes CASSLEASGAYGYTF.

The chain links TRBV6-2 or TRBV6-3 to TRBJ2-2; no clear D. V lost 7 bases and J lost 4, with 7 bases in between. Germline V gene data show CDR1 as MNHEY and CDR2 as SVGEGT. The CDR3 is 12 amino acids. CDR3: CASTGITGELFF. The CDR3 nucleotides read TGTGCCAGCACTGGTATCACCGGGGAGCTGTTTTTT.

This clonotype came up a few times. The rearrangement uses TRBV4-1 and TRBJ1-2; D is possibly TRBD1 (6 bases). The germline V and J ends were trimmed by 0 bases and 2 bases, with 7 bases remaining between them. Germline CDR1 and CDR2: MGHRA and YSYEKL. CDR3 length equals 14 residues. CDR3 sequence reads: CASSQEQGNYGYTF. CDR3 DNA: TGCGCCAGCAGCCAAGAGCAGGGGAACTATGGCTACACCTTC.

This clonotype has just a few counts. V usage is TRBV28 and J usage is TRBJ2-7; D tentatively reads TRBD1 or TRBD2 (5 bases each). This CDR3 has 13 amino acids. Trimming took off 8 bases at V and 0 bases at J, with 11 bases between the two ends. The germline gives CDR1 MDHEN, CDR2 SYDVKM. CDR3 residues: CASRGADSYEQYV. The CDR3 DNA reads TGTGCCAGCCGGGGCGCCGACTCCTACGAGCAGTACGTC.

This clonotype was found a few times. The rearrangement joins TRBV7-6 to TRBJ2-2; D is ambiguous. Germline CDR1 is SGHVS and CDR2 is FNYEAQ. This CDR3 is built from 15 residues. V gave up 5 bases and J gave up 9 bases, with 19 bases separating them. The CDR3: CASSPVGFARRELFF. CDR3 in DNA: TGTGCCAGCAGCCCAGTGGGGTTTGCCCGCCGGGAGCTGTTTTTT.

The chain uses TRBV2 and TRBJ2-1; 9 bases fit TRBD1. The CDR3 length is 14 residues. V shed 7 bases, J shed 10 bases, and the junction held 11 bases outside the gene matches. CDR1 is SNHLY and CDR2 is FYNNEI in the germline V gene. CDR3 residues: CASMRSQGAQEQFF. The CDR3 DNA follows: TGTGCCAGCATGAGGTCACAGGGGGCTCAAGAGCAGTTCTTC.

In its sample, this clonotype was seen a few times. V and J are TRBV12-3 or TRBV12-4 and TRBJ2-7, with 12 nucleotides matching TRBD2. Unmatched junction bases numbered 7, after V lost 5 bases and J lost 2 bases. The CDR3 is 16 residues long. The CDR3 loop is CASSRPRLAGAYEQYV. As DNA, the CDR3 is TGTGCCAGCAGTCGGCCGCGACTAGCGGGGGCCTACGAGCAGTACGTC.

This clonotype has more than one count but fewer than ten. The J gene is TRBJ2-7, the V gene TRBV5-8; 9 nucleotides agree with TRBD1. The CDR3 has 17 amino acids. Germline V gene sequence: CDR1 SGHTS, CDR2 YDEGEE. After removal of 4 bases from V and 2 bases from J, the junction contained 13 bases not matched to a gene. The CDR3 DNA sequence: TGTGCCAGCAGCCACCTCCTCCGACAGGGGGATACCTACGAGCAGTACTTC. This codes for CASSHLLRQGDTYEQYF. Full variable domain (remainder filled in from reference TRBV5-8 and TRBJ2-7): EAGVTQSPTHLIKTRGQQATLRCSPISGHTSVYWYQQALGLGLQFLLWYDEGEERNRGNFPPRFSGRQFPNYSSELNVNALELEDSALYLCASSHLLRQGDTYEQYFGPGTRLTVT.

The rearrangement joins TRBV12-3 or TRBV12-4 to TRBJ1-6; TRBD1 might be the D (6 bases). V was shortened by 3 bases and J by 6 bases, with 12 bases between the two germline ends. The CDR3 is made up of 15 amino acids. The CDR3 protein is CASSFQGLGNSPLHF. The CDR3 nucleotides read TGTGCCAGCAGTTTCCAGGGGCTTGGTAATTCACCCCTCCACTTT.

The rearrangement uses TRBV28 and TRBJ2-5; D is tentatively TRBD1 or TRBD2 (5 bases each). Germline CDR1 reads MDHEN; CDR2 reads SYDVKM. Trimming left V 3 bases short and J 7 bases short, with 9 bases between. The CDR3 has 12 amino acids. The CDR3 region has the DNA TGTGCCAGCAGTTTTTCTGGGGGGACCCAGTACTTC. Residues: CASSFSGGTQYF.

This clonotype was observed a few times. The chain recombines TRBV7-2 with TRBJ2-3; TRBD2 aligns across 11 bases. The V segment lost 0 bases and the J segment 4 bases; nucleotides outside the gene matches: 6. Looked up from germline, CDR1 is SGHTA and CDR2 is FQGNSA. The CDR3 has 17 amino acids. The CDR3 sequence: CASSLATSGESPDTQYF. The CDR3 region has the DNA TGTGCCAGCAGCTTAGCGACTAGCGGGGAGTCTCCAGATACGCAGTATTTT. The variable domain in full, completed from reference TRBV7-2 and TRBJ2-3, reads GAGVSQSPSNKVTEKGKDVELRCDPISGHTALYWYRQSLGQGLEFLIYFQGNSAPDKSGLPSDRFSAERTGGSVSTLTIQRTQQEDSAVYLCASSLATSGESPDTQYFGPGTRLTVL.

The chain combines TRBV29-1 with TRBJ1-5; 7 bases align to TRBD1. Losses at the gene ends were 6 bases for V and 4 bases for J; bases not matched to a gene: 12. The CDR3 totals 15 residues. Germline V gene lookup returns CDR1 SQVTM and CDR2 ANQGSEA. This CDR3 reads CSVLEQGRKNQPQHF. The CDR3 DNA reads TGCAGCGTCCTCGAACAGGGGAGGAAGAATCAGCCCCAGCATTTT.

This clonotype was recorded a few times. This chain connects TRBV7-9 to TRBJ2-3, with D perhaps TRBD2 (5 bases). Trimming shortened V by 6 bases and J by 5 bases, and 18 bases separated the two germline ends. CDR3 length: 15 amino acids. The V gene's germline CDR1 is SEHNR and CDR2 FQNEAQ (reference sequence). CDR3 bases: TGTGCCAGCAGACCAAATGTGAGGGAGAGAGATACGCAGTATTTT. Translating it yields CASRPNVRERDTQYF.

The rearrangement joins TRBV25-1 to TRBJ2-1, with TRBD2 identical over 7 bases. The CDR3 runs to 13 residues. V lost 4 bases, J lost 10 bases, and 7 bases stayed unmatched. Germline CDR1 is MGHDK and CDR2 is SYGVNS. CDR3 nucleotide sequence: TGTGCCAGCAGTGGATCGGCTAGCGGCGAGCAGTTCTTC. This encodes CASSGSASGEQFF.

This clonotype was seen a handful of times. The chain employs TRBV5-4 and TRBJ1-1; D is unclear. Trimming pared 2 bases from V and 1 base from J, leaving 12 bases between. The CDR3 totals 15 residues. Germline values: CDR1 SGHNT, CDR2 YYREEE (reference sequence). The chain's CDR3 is CASSFWNPGNTEAFF. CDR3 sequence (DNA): TGTGCCAGCAGCTTCTGGAACCCGGGGAACACTGAAGCTTTCTTT.

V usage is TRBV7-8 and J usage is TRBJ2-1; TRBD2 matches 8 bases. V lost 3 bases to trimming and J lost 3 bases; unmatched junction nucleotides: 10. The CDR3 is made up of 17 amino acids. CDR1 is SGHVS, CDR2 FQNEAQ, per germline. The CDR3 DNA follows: TGTGCCAGCAGCTTCCCCTCGGGGGGGGGACACTACAATGAGCAGTTCTTC. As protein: CASSFPSGGGHYNEQFF.

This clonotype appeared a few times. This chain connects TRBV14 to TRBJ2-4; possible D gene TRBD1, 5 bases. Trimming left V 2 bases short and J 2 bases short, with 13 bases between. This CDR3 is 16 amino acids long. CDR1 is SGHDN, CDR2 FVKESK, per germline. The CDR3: CASSQRPGNPKNIQYF. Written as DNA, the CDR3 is TGTGCCAGCAGCCAAAGACCAGGGAATCCCAAAAACATTCAGTACTTC.

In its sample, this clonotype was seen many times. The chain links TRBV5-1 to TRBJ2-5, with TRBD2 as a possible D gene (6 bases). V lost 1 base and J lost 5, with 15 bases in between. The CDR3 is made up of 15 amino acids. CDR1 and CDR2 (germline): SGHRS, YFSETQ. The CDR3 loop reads CASSLRGGPKETQYF. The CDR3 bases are TGCGCCAGCAGCTTGAGGGGAGGCCCAAAGGAGACCCAGTACTTC.

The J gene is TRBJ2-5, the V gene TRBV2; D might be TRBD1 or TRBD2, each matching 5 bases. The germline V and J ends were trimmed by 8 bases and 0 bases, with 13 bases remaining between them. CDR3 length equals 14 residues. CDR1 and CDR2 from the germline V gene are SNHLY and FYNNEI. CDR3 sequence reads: CASVGLGDQETQYF. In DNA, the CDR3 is TGTGCCAGCGTAGGGTTGGGGGACCAAGAGACCCAGTACTTC.

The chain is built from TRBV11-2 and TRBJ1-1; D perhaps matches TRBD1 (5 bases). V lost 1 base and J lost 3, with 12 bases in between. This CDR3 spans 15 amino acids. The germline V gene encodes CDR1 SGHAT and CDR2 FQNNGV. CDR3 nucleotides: TGTGCCAGCAGCTTAGTGGTTTGGGGGGACACTGAAGCTTTCTTT. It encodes CASSLVVWGDTEAFF.

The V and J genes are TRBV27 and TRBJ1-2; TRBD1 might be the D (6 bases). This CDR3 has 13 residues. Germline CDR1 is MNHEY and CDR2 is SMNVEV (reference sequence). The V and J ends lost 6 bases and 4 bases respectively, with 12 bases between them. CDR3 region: CASSPGAFYGYTF. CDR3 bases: TGTGCCAGCAGCCCAGGGGCCTTCTATGGCTACACCTTC.